These 24 T cell receptor beta chains originate from one sample sequenced in a study of identical twins. A single record per CDR3 protein comes from TCRdb applying MiXCR to the 5' RACE reads. This sample has roughly 240,000 distinct CDR3 sequences; 7.5% occur once, and the top ten carry under 7%. The same specimen was also included in a second study, on yellow fever vaccine responses in identical twins.

The sequencing input was CD8+ T cells sorted from blood. The receptors come from a woman under 30 in good health.

This clonotype has at least ten counts. The V gene is TRBV12-3 or TRBV12-4, the J gene TRBJ2-5, with a tentative D call TRBD1 (5 bases). V was cut by 1 base and J by 5 bases, with 14 bases left in between. CDR3 size: 15 residues. The CDR3 loop is CASSLVQGNLETQYF. In DNA form, the CDR3 reads TGTGCCAGCAGTTTAGTTCAGGGCAATCTCGAGACCCAGTACTTC.

There are a few counts of this clonotype. This sequence joins TRBV7-6 and TRBJ2-2; 8 nucleotides match TRBD1. The germline CDR1 and CDR2 sequences are SGHVS and FNYEAQ. The CDR3 length is 14 residues. V lost 7 bases, J lost 5 bases, and 6 bases stayed unmatched. The CDR3 loop reads CASTDTGGTGELFF. The CDR3 DNA reads as TGTGCCAGCACCGACACAGGGGGTACCGGGGAGCTGTTTTTT.

The chain employs TRBV27 and TRBJ2-2; perhaps TRBD2 as D (6 bases). CDR1 is MNHEY and CDR2 is SMNVEV in the germline V gene (reference sequence). Deletions cut 4 bases from V and 2 bases from J, with 11 bases between. The CDR3 is made up of 15 amino acids. The CDR3 coding sequence is TGTGCCAGCAGTTCGACTAGTCTTAACACCGGGGAGCTGTTTTTT. Protein: CASSSTSLNTGELFF.

In its sample, this clonotype was seen a few times. The rearrangement joins TRBV14 to TRBJ2-7, with 8 bases aligning to TRBD1. Per germline, CDR1 SGHDN and CDR2 FVKESK. The CDR3 is 15 residues long. With 0 bases clipped from V and 4 bases from J, the junction kept 5 bases outside the gene matches. In DNA, the CDR3 is TGTGCCAGCAGCCAAGACAGGGGGCGGTTGTACGAGCAGTACTTC. Its protein is CASSQDRGRLYEQYF.

The J gene is TRBJ2-7, the V gene TRBV2; a weak D match, TRBD1 (6 bases). The CDR3 sequence is 13 residues long. Looked up from germline, CDR1 is SNHLY and CDR2 is FYNNEI. V dropped 6 bases and J dropped 4 bases, with 13 bases sitting between them. CDR3 residues: CASSPRTDYEQYF. CDR3 DNA: TGTGCCAGCAGCCCCCGGACAGATTACGAGCAGTACTTC.

J is TRBJ1-5 and V is TRBV28; 7 bases line up with TRBD1. The CDR3 spans 15 residues. After removal of 6 bases from V and 9 bases from J, the junction contained 14 bases not matched to a gene. CDR1 MDHEN and CDR2 SYDVKM come from the germline V gene. Here the CDR3 reads CASRGMTGPVRPQHF. DNA of the CDR3: TGTGCCAGCAGAGGCATGACAGGGCCAGTCCGGCCCCAGCATTTT. Combining the CDR3 with reference TRBV28 and TRBJ1-5 gives the whole variable domain DVKVTQSSRYLVKRTGEKVFLECVQDMDHENMFWYRQDPGLGLRLIYFSYDVKMKEKGDIPEGYSVSREKKERFSLILESASTNQTSMYLCASRGMTGPVRPQHFGDGTRLSIL.

This clonotype showed up many times. The V and J genes are TRBV12-3 or TRBV12-4 and TRBJ2-7; 8 bases fit TRBD1. This CDR3 comprises 12 residues. J was trimmed by 12 bases and V by 4 bases; bases with no gene match: 8. The CDR3: CASSWTGIELYF. The CDR3 DNA is TGTGCCAGCAGTTGGACAGGGATCGAGTTGTACTTC.

The V and J genes are TRBV6-1 and TRBJ2-2, with 9 bases that match TRBD1. Germline assignment: CDR1 MNHNS and CDR2 SASEGT. V lost 8 bases to trimming and J lost 2 bases; unmatched junction nucleotides: 12. CDR3 size: 17 residues. CDR3 sequence reads: CASHDTRGQGNTGELFF. DNA of the CDR3: TGTGCCAGCCACGATACGAGGGGACAGGGTAACACCGGGGAGCTGTTTTTT.

As to this clonotype: A read error may account for a junction end that differs from germline. CDR3: CAISLERQGDFTTDTQYF. CDR3 nucleotides: TGTGCCATCAGTTTAGAAAGACAGGGTGATTTCACGACAGATACGCAGTATTTT. The chain is built from TRBV12-3 or TRBV12-4 and TRBJ2-3; TRBD1 matches at 7 bases. The CDR3 is 18 residues long.

The chain has TRBV20-1 and TRBJ2-1; D not resolved. Germline lookup yields CDR1 DFQATT and CDR2 SNEGSKA (reference sequence). The CDR3 is made up of 19 amino acids. The V gene lost 0 bases and the J gene lost 1 base, with 22 bases spanning the gap. The chain's CDR3 is CSARDNNLVVSRSYNEQFF. For the CDR3, the DNA is TGCAGTGCTAGAGATAACAATCTAGTGGTGTCTAGGTCCTACAATGAGCAGTTCTTC.

Many counts were recorded for this clonotype. This chain joins TRBV20-1 and TRBJ2-7, with 7 bases lining up with TRBD1. CDR1 and CDR2 from the germline V gene are DFQATT and SNEGSKA (reference sequence). The CDR3 runs to 13 residues. With 4 bases clipped from V and 4 bases from J, the junction kept 7 bases outside the gene matches. DNA for the CDR3: TGCAGTGCTATCTCCGGGACAGATTACGAGCAGTACTTC. This encodes CSAISGTDYEQYF.

The table lists this clonotype with many counts. The rearrangement joins TRBV29-1 to TRBJ2-7; tentatively, D is TRBD1 or TRBD2 (5 bases each). The CDR3 is 13 amino acids. The germline V and J ends were trimmed by 6 bases and 3 bases, with 15 bases remaining between them. CDR1 and CDR2 (germline): SQVTM, ANQGSEA. In DNA form, the CDR3 reads TGCAGCGTCAACACAGGAGGCGACTACGAGCAGTACTTC. It is translated as CSVNTGGDYEQYF.

The table lists this clonotype with many counts. The rearrangement uses TRBV20-1 and TRBJ1-1; 11 bases are shared with TRBD1. Germline V gene data show CDR1 as DFQATT and CDR2 as SNEGSKA (reference sequence). The junction had 5 bases not matched to a gene; V was cut back by 6 bases and J by 5 bases. This CDR3 is 13 amino acids long. The CDR3 spells CSAPGQGATEAFF. In DNA form, the CDR3 reads TGCAGTGCCCCTGGACAGGGGGCAACTGAAGCTTTCTTT.

There are many counts of this clonotype. In nucleotides, the CDR3 is TGCAGTGCTAGAGATGACTACCTGGCTCGCGAGCAGTACGTC. This encodes CSARDDYLAREQYV. The genes are TRBV20-1 and TRBJ2-7; the D gene is possibly TRBD2 (5 bases). Trimming took 0 bases from V and 6 from J, leaving 15 bases between them. This CDR3 has 14 amino acids. CDR1 is DFQATT and CDR2 is SNEGSKA in the germline V gene (reference sequence).

This clonotype came up a few times. This chain's CDR3 is CASAIRRETYEQYF. The CDR3 DNA sequence: TGTGCCAGCGCCATACGGAGGGAGACCTACGAGCAGTACTTC. The chain carries TRBV6-1 and TRBJ2-7; the D gene is possibly TRBD2 (6 bases). Trimming cost V 8 bases and J 2 bases, with 16 bases left between them. From germline, CDR1 is MNHNS and CDR2 SASEGT. The CDR3 extends over 14 amino acids.

This clonotype was found many times. J is TRBJ2-7 and V is TRBV11-2; TRBD2 agrees at 7 bases. This CDR3 has 17 amino acids. Per germline, CDR1 SGHAT and CDR2 FQNNGV. Trimming removed 1 base from V and 5 bases from J; junction bases left unmatched: 14. The CDR3 region is CASSLGGGEGTKDEQYV. CDR3 DNA: TGTGCCAGCAGCTTAGGTGGGGGGGAGGGAACTAAGGACGAGCAGTACGTC.

This clonotype was seen ten or more times. The chain is built from TRBV20-1 and TRBJ2-1, with TRBD2 matching 12 bases. V shed 6 bases and J 6 bases; nucleotides not matched to a gene: 18. This CDR3 comprises 18 residues. CDR1 DFQATT and CDR2 SNEGSKA come from the germline V gene (reference sequence). Written as DNA, the CDR3 is TGCAGTGCCGTACTAGCGGGGGGCCCCCCCCCGAGTAGCAATGAGCAGTTCTTC. Residues: CSAVLAGGPPPSSNEQFF.

Ten or more counts support this clonotype. The chain carries TRBV7-9 and TRBJ1-5; the D gene is possibly TRBD1 (5 bases). The germline gives CDR1 SEHNR, CDR2 FQNEAQ (reference sequence). This CDR3 spans 15 amino acids. Deletions cut 5 bases from V and 1 base from J, with 12 bases between. CDR3 in DNA: TGTGCCAGCAGCGAAGCCGGGGGGAGCAATCAGCCCCAGCATTTT. It codes for CASSEAGGSNQPQHF.

V usage is TRBV10-1 and J usage is TRBJ2-2; 10 bases match TRBD1. The CDR3 consists of 15 residues. Germline CDR1 and CDR2: WNHNN and SYGVQD (reference sequence). Germline trimming cut 6 bases from V and 4 bases from J; bases unmatched to any gene: 5. In DNA form, the CDR3 reads TGCGCCAGCAGGGATTGGACAGGGGGCACCGGGGAGCTGTTTTTT. It specifies CASRDWTGGTGELFF.

This clonotype was found a few times. The chain combines TRBV20-1 with TRBJ2-7; the D gene is possibly TRBD2 (5 bases). CDR1 DFQATT and CDR2 SNEGSKA come from the germline V gene (reference sequence). V lost 3 bases, J lost 0 bases, and 12 bases lay in between. The CDR3 consists of 14 residues. The CDR3, as DNA: TGCAGTGCTAGTTCTAGCAAAAGCTCCTACGAGCAGTACGTC. Translated: CSASSSKSSYEQYV.

This clonotype was observed a handful of times. The chain joins TRBV6-2 or TRBV6-3 to TRBJ2-7, with TRBD2 as a possible D gene (6 bases). Per germline, CDR1 MNHEY and CDR2 SVGEGT. The length of the CDR3 is 14 residues. Between the trimmed V and J ends, which lost 4 bases and 2 bases, there was a span of 12 bases. The CDR3 coding sequence is TGTGCCAGCAGTTCGCGGGAACCCCCCTACGAGCAGTACGTC. Its translation is CASSSREPPYEQYV.

The J gene is TRBJ2-1, the V gene TRBV11-2, with unresolved D. The length of the CDR3 is 14 residues. Trimming cost V 0 bases and J 6 bases, with 9 bases left between them. Looked up from germline, CDR1 is SGHAT and CDR2 is FQNNGV. The CDR3 nucleotides are TGTGCCAGCAGCTTAGACGGATGGCTCAATGAGCAGTTCTTC. Translated, it gives CASSLDGWLNEQFF. The full variable domain, its missing parts supplied by reference TRBV11-2 and TRBJ2-1, is EAGVAQSPRYKIIEKRQSVAFWCNPISGHATLYWYQQILGQGPKLLIQFQNNGVVDDSQLPKDRFSAERLKGVDSTLKIQPAKLEDSAVYLCASSLDGWLNEQFFGPGTRLTVL.

V is TRBV20-1 and J is TRBJ2-2; 8 bases align to TRBD1. Germline CDR1 and CDR2: DFQATT and SNEGSKA (reference sequence). The V and J ends lost 3 bases and 0 bases, in that order; junction bases with no gene match: 18. The CDR3 is 20 residues long. The CDR3 sequence is CSASDPRYRDRSPNTGELFF. In DNA form, the CDR3 reads TGCAGTGCTAGTGACCCCCGGTATCGGGACAGGAGTCCGAACACCGGGGAGCTGTTTTTT.

The rearrangement uses TRBV11-2 and TRBJ2-5; D is perhaps TRBD1 or TRBD2 (5 bases each). Trimming shortened V by 5 bases and J by 5 bases, and 21 bases separated the two germline ends. CDR3 length: 16 residues. CDR1 is SGHAT, CDR2 FQNNGV, per germline. CDR3 nucleotide sequence: TGTGCCAGCAGCCGCCCCGCCGCGGGCAGGGATGAGACCCAGTACTTC. This translates into CASSRPAAGRDETQYF.